Listed here are 17 T cell receptor beta chains from one sample, sequenced in a study of blood T cell repertoires in COVID-19. Assay used: immunoSEQ multiplex PCR; TCRdb lists only in-frame clones, some missing. Of roughly 160,000 clones listed, more than 80% were seen once; the top ten hold approximately 12%. The sequenced sample consisted of PBMCs or T cells enriched from blood (not recorded which). All receptors derive from a middle-aged man who had recovered from COVID-19.

The V and J genes are TRBV18 and TRBJ2-3; no reliable D call. Germline CDR1 reads KGHSH; CDR2 reads LQKENI. Trimming took 3 bases from V and 6 from J, leaving 7 bases between them. CDR3 length equals 12 residues. The CDR3 region is CASSPIGDTQYF. CDR3 coding DNA: TGTGCCAGCTCACCTATCGGGGATACGCAGTATTTT.

The chain has TRBV7-3 and TRBJ2-3, with TRBD2 matching over 7 bases. The CDR3 sequence is 15 residues long. V gave up 2 bases and J gave up 0 bases; unmatched junction bases: 2. Per germline, CDR1 SGHTA and CDR2 FQGTGA. CDR3 amino acids: CASSLGGDSTDTQYF. CDR3 nucleotide sequence: TGTGCCAGCAGCTTAGGGGGGGACAGCACAGATACGCAGTATTTT.

The sample holds a few counts of this clone. V usage is TRBV4-1 and J usage is TRBJ1-5, with D unresolved. Per germline, CDR1 MGHRA and CDR2 YSYEKL. Trimming shortened V by 0 bases and J by 6 bases, and 12 bases separated the two germline ends. The CDR3 spans 15 residues. This CDR3 reads CASSQDQTGSQPQHF. The DNA of the CDR3 is TGCGCCAGCAGCCAAGATCAAACGGGGAGTCAGCCCCAGCATTTT.

V and J are TRBV10-3 and TRBJ2-7, with TRBD1 matching over 8 bases. The J segment lost 5 bases and the V segment lost 4 bases, leaving 4 bases of the junction unmatched. Germline CDR1 is ENHRY and CDR2 is SYGVKD. The CDR3 consists of 13 residues. The CDR3 here is CAISGTGWDEQYF. The CDR3 DNA reads as TGTGCCATCAGTGGGACAGGGTGGGACGAGCAGTACTTC.

This clone was found a few times. The V call is TRBV3-1 (or the pseudogene TRBV3-2), the J call TRBJ1-2, with D possibly TRBD1 on 5 matching bases. Trimming stripped 3 bases from V and 2 bases from J, with 10 bases between. This CDR3 has 14 residues. Germline V lookup: CDR1 LGHDT, CDR2 YNNKEL (reference sequence). The CDR3 sequence is CASSHREVNYGYTF. The CDR3 nucleotides read TGTGCCAGCAGCCACAGGGAAGTCAACTATGGCTACACCTTC.

The J gene is TRBJ1-5, the V gene TRBV4-3; possible D gene TRBD1, 6 bases. CDR1 is LGHNA, CDR2 YSLEER, per germline. The length of the CDR3 is 14 residues. The V end was cut by 0 bases, the J end by 6 bases, with 9 bases between. CDR3 bases: TGCGCCAGCAGCCAAGAGTGGGGGCCTCAGCCCCAGCATTTT. Translated, it gives CASSQEWGPQPQHF.

The chain recombines TRBV6-6 with TRBJ1-3, with D unclear. CDR3 length equals 15 residues. The ends were cut back, 0 bases at V and 1 base at J, with 7 bases in the middle. Germline assignment: CDR1 MNHNY and CDR2 SVGAGI (reference sequence). CDR3 nucleotide sequence: TGTGCCAGCAGTTACTCGCCAGGATCTGGAAACACCATATATTTT. This codes for CASSYSPGSGNTIYF.

The chain couples TRBV19 to TRBJ1-2; D might be TRBD1 (6 bases). V gave up 1 base and J gave up 5 bases, with 14 bases separating them. CDR1 LNHDA and CDR2 SQIVND come from the germline V gene (reference sequence). The CDR3 covers 15 residues. The CDR3 coding sequence is TGTGCCAGTAGTATAGGAACAGGGCAGCTTTATGGCTACACCTTC. It specifies CASSIGTGQLYGYTF. The complete variable domain, with remaining parts taken from reference TRBV19 and TRBJ1-2, reads DGGITQSPKYLFRKEGQNVTLSCEQNLNHDAMYWYRQDPGQGLRLIYYSQIVNDFQKGDIAEGYSVSREKKESFPLTVTSAQKNPTAFYLCASSIGTGQLYGYTFGSGTRLTVV.

A few counts support this clone. This chain links TRBV5-4 with TRBJ1-4; TRBD1 might be the D (5 bases). V dropped 2 bases and J dropped 8 bases, with 10 bases sitting between them. This CDR3 has 13 residues. Germline CDR1 SGHNT, CDR2 YYREEE (reference sequence). This CDR3 is CASSFPQDEKLFF. The CDR3 DNA is TGTGCCAGCAGCTTCCCACAGGACGAAAAACTGTTTTTT.

The V gene is TRBV4-2, the J gene TRBJ1-5; D remains unclear. V lost 3 bases and J 2 bases, leaving 14 bases between the germline ends. The CDR3 has 16 amino acids. Germline V lookup: CDR1 LGHNA, CDR2 YNFKEQ. Written as DNA, the CDR3 is TGTGCCAGCAGCCACAACGGGGAGGGCGGCAATCAGCCCCAGCATTTT. Encoded protein: CASSHNGEGGNQPQHF.

This clone was observed once. V usage is TRBV11-1 and J usage is TRBJ2-5; 8 nucleotides agree with TRBD1. V lost 7 bases, J lost 1 base, and 8 bases stayed unmatched. The germline V gene has CDR1 SGHAT and CDR2 FQDESV (reference sequence). The CDR3 contains 15 residues. In nucleotides, the CDR3 is TGTGCCAGCACCGGCTTCGGACAGGGCCAAGAGACCCAGTACTTC. Protein sequence: CASTGFGQGQETQYF.

The chain has TRBV14 and TRBJ1-6; maybe TRBD1 (6 bases). Germline CDR1 is SGHDN and CDR2 is FVKESK. This CDR3 region has 18 residues. The germline V and J ends were trimmed by 0 bases and 7 bases, with 19 bases remaining between them. The CDR3 sequence: CASSQDIRGNPGNSPLHF. The CDR3 bases are TGTGCCAGCAGCCAAGATATAAGGGGGAACCCGGGGAATTCACCCCTCCACTTT.

The chain uses TRBV4-3 and TRBJ1-2, with D hard to call. The CDR3 has 13 amino acids. Trimming removed 4 bases from V and 4 bases from J, with 10 bases in between. Germline values: CDR1 LGHNA, CDR2 YSLEER. CDR3 loop: CASSRDSAYGYTF. CDR3 bases: TGCGCCAGCAGCCGCGACTCAGCCTATGGCTACACCTTC.

V usage is TRBV15 and J usage is TRBJ2-5; D remains unclear. The CDR3 is made up of 13 amino acids. Trimming left V 0 bases short and J 5 bases short, with 7 bases between. Per the germline V gene, CDR1 is LNHNV and CDR2 is YYDKDF (reference sequence). The CDR3 protein is CATSRDLRETQYF. The CDR3 bases are TGTGCCACCAGCAGAGATCTGAGGGAGACCCAGTACTTC.

The chain uses TRBV4-1 and TRBJ1-2, with TRBD1 identical over 8 bases. Trimming removed 4 bases from V and 2 bases from J; junction bases left unmatched: 3. Germline-derived CDR1 and CDR2 are MGHRA and YSYEKL. The CDR3 totals 14 residues. CDR3 loop: CASSPGTGNYGYTF. The DNA for the CDR3 is TGCGCCAGCAGCCCCGGGACAGGAAACTATGGCTACACCTTC.

The chain is built from TRBV27 and TRBJ1-5; 8 bases align to TRBD1. V gave up 2 bases and J gave up 6 bases; unmatched junction bases: 3. Germline V gene data show CDR1 as MNHEY and CDR2 as SMNVEV (reference sequence). The CDR3 is 14 residues long. The CDR3 DNA is TGTGCCAGCAGTTTACAGGGGGCAGGTCAGCCCCAGCATTTT. Amino acid sequence: CASSLQGAGQPQHF.

J is TRBJ1-1 and V is TRBV9, with D unresolved. Germline CDR1 and CDR2: SGDLS and YYNGEE. The V end was cut by 0 bases, the J end by 6 bases, with 9 bases between. The CDR3 spans 13 residues. CDR3 sequence (DNA): TGTGCCAGCAGCGTAGTTGGCCGTTCTGAAGCTTTCTTT. Protein: CASSVVGRSEAFF.